Detailed here is one T cell receptor beta chain. The sample holds a few counts of this clonotype. Its antigen is unknown. There are no base qualities to consult, and no much larger clone falls within one base. These data are taken from a study of blood T cells in healthy people across ages (dated by TCRdb to the mid-2010s). Some background on the complete study: In model experiments, template switching captured roughly one uniquely barcoded TCR beta cDNA molecule for every two T cells. Age-related changes in TCR beta repertoire diversity were measured in the study by deep sequencing normalized with unique cDNA molecular identifiers. The donors were divided into four age groups: young (average about 15 years), middle-aged (about 39), aged (roughly 60) and long-lived (roughly 88). To avoid experimental bias, donors of different ages were randomly spread across the sequencing lanes. For two donors (one aged 18 to 30 and one aged 80 or older), the study analyzed two additional independent replicas of 1 million unique cDNA reads from the same blood draw.

Donors were roughly 40 systemically healthy Caucasian individuals from Russia aged 6 to 90 years. Each donor gave 8.5 to 10 milliliters of peripheral blood, collected into EDTA-treated Vacutainer tubes. Ficoll-Paque density-gradient centrifugation was used to isolate PBMCs, with at least 6.5 million obtained per sample. Total RNA was extracted from PBMCs with Trizol reagent, with at least 6 micrograms obtained per sample. Naive CD45RAhigh/CD27high T cell percentages were measured by flow cytometry on a PBMC aliquot from every donor. Study-level results and caveats: Estimates of total diversity based on one million sequenced T cells were regarded as lower bounds and as underestimates. The percentage of naive T cells measured by flow cytometry correlated strongly with observed TCR beta diversity. Compared with the aged group, the long-lived group had more naive CD4+ T cells, fewer expanded clones and increased TCR diversity, suggesting age selection. Because the CMV infection status of the donors was unknown, age-related changes in expanded clonotypes may potentially have been confounded. Bulk unsorted PBMC profiling prevented conclusive comparison of naive and antigen-experienced compartments. As age increased, observed TCR beta diversity per million T cells dropped in a roughly linear way, and a significant reduction was already evident by age about 40.

At the junction V is shortened by 2 bases and J by 4 bases, with 11 bases in between. Inclusive of the bounding cysteine and phenylalanine, the CDR3 is 15 residues long. Only the CDR3 region is kept as DNA, spanning 45 bases read in frame from base 1. In the germline V gene (reference sequence), CDR1 corresponds to MNHNY and CDR2 to SVGAGI. The library came from 5' RACE. Sequenced using an Illumina HiSeq 2500. A second about 7 to 11 cycle PCR used a sample-barcoded 5' primer and a J-beta primer mix. Each TCR beta cDNA molecule received a unique molecular identifier from a template-switch 5' adaptor carrying 12 random nucleotides. At least 3 million CDR3-containing paired-end reads were obtained from each sample. First-strand cDNA was synthesized from all RNA with the Mint cDNA synthesis kit, primed by a TRBC-specific oligonucleotide. Following uracil-DNA glycosylase treatment, a first 18-cycle PCR with universal primers M1SS and BC2_uni_R was performed on all cDNA. On the study's bioinformatics: Normalization of each sample was performed by random selection of 1 million high-quality reads, each carrying a distinct molecular identifier. Reads with shared molecular identifiers were discarded instead of being binned into consensus sequences. CDR3 identification, clonotype clustering and error correction used MiTCR with a Q25 quality threshold and the strictest error-elimination algorithm. A nonparametric unseen species model using Euler transformation provided a lower-bound estimate of total TCR beta diversity. The public reads were reprocessed in TCRdb via fastp at Q25 and MiXCR, keeping in-frame beta chains. For every CDR3 protein sequence, its rows merge into one entry that carries the most common genes and DNA. These V and J calls originate from TCRdb's pipeline instead of the authors' own analysis. The sample table contains around 1,500,000 distinct CDR3 sequences; only one count was recorded for 25% to 30% of them. Jointly, the top ten make up 7.7% of the sample.

The TCR sequence derives from a woman between 25 and 40 years old in good health. Material: blood. Rearrangement joined TRBV6-6 to TRBJ1-4; TRBD1 is a weak D gene call, 5 bases matching. The DNA reads TGTGCCAGCAGTTACAGGGACGTAGTTAATGAAAAACTGTTTTTT. This encodes CASSYRDVVNEKLFF.